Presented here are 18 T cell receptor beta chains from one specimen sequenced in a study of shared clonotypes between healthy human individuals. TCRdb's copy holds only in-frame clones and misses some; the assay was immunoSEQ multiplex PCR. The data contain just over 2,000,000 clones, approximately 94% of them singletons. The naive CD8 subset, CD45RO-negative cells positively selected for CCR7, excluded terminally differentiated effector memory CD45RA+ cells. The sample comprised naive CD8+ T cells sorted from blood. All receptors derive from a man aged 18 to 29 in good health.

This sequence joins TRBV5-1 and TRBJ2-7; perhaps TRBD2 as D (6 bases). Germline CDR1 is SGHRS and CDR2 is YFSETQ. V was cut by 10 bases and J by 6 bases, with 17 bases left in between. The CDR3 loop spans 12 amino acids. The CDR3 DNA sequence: TGCGCCTCGGCGGGACCTCCGGGCGAGCAGTACTTC. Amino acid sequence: CASAGPPGEQYF.

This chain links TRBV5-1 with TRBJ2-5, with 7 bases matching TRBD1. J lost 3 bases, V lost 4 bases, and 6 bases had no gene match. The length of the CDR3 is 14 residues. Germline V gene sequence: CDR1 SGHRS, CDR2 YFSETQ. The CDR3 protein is CASSATGVEETQYF. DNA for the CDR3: TGCGCCAGCAGCGCCACAGGGGTGGAAGAGACCCAGTACTTC. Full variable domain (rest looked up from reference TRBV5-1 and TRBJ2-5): KAGVTQTPRYLIKTRGQQVTLSCSPISGHRSVSWYQQTPGQGLQFLFEYFSETQRNKGNFPGRFSGRQFSNSRSEMNVSTLELGDSALYLCASSATGVEETQYFGPGTRLLVL.

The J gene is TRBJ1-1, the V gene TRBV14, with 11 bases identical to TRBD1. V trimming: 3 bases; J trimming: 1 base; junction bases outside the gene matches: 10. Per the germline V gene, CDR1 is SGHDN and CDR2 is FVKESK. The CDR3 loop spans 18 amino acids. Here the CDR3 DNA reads TGTGCCAGCAGCCAGTTGTTTGGGACAGGGGGTTCGAACACTGAAGCTTTCTTT. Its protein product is CASSQLFGTGGSNTEAFF.

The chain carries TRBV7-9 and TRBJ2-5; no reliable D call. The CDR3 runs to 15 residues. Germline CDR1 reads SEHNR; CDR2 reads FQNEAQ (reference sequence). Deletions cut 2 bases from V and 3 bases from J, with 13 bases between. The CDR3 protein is CASSLIGPFEETQYF. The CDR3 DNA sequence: TGTGCCAGCAGCTTAATAGGACCGTTCGAAGAGACCCAGTACTTC.

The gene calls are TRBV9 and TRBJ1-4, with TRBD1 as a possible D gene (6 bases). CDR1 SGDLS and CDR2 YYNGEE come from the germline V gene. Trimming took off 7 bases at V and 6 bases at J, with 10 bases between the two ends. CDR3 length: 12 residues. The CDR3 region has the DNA TGTGCCAGCCAGGGGCGTGATGAAAAACTGTTTTTT. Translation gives CASQGRDEKLFF.

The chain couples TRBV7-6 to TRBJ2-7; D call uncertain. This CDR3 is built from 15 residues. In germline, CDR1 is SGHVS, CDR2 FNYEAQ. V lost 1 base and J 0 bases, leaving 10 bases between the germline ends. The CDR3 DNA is TGTGCCAGCAGCTTAGAGTCGGCAGTCTCCTACGAGCAGTACTTC. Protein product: CASSLESAVSYEQYF.

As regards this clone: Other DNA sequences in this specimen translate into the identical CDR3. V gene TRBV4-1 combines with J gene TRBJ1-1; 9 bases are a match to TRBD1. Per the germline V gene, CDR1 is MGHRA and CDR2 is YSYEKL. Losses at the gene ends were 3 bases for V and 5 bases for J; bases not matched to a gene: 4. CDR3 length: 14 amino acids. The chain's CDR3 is CASSQRTGVTEAFF. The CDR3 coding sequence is TGCGCCAGCAGCCAGAGGACAGGGGTTACTGAAGCTTTCTTT.

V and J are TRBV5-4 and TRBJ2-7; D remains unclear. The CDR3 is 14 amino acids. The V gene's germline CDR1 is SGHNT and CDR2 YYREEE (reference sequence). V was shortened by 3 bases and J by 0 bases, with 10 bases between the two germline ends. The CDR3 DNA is TGTGCCAGCAGCTACGGCGGTCCCTCCTACGAGCAGTACTTC. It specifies CASSYGGPSYEQYF.

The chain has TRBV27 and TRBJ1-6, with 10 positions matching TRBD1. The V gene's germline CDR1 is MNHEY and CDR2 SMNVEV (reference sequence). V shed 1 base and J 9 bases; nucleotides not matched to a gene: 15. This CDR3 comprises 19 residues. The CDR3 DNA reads TGTGCCAGCAGTTTATACGCGGGGCGGACAGGGGGTTCGGGTTCACCCCTCCACTTT. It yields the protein CASSLYAGRTGGSGSPLHF.

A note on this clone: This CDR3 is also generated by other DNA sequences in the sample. Here the CDR3 reads CASSIGISYEQYF. The CDR3 DNA reads TGTGCCAGTAGTATAGGGATTTCCTACGAGCAGTACTTC. The rearrangement links TRBV19 to TRBJ2-7; unclear D gene. V shed 1 base and J shed 1 base, with 5 bases lying between them. Per germline, CDR1 LNHDA and CDR2 SQIVND (reference sequence). CDR3 size: 13 residues.

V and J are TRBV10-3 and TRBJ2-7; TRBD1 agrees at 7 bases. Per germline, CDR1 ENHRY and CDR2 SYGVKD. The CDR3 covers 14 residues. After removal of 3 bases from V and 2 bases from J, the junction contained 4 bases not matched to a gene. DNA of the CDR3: TGTGCCATCAGTGATACCGACAGGGCCTACGAGCAGTACTTC. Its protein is CAISDTDRAYEQYF.

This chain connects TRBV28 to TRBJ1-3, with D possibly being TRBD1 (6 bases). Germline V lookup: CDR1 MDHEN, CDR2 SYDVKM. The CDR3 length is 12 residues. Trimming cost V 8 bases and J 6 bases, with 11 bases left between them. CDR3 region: CASRQVENTIYF. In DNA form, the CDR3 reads TGTGCCAGCCGACAGGTTGAAAACACCATATATTTT.

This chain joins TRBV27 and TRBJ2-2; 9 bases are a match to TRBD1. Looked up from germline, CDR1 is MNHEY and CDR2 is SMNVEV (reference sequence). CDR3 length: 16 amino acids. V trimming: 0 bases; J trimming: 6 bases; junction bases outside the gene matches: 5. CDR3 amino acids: CASSLSETGGAGELFF. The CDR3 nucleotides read TGTGCCAGCAGTTTATCGGAGACAGGGGGGGCCGGGGAGCTGTTTTTT.

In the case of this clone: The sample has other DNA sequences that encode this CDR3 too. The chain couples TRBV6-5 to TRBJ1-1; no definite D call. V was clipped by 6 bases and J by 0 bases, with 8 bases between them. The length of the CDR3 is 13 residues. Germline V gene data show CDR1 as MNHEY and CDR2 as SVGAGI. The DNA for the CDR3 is TGTGCCAGCAGCCCCGGGGTGAACACTGAAGCTTTCTTT. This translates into CASSPGVNTEAFF.

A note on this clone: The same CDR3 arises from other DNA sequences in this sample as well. The CDR3 nucleotides are TGCGCCAGCAGCTTGGCACCTCAAGAGACCCAGTACTTC. Its protein is CASSLAPQETQYF. The rearrangement uses TRBV5-1 and TRBJ2-5; D remains ambiguous. Trimming removed 0 bases at V and 2 bases at J, with 5 bases between. Germline V lookup: CDR1 SGHRS, CDR2 YFSETQ. This CDR3 has 13 amino acids.

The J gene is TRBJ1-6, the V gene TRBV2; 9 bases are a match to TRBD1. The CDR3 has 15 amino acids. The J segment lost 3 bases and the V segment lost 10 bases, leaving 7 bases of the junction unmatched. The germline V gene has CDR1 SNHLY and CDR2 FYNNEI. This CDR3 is CATDRGYYYNSPLHF. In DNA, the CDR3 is TGTGCCACCGACAGGGGGTACTACTATAATTCACCCCTCCACTTT.

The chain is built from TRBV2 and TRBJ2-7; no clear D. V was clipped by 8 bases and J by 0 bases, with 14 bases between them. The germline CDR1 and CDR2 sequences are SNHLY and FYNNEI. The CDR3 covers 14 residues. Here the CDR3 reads CASQDRTVSYEQYF. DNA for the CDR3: TGTGCCAGCCAGGATAGGACGGTCTCCTACGAGCAGTACTTC.

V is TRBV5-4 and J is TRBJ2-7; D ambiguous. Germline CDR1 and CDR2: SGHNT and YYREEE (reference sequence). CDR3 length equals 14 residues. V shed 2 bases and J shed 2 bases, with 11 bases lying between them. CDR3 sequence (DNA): TGTGCCAGCAGCTTAGAGGTTCGGGCCTACGAGCAGTACTTC. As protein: CASSLEVRAYEQYF. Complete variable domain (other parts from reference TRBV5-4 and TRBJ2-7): ETGVTQSPTHLIKTRGQQVTLRCSSQSGHNTVSWYQQALGQGPQFIFQYYREEENGRGNFPPRFSGLQFPNYSSELNVNALELDDSALYLCASSLEVRAYEQYFGPGTRLTVT.